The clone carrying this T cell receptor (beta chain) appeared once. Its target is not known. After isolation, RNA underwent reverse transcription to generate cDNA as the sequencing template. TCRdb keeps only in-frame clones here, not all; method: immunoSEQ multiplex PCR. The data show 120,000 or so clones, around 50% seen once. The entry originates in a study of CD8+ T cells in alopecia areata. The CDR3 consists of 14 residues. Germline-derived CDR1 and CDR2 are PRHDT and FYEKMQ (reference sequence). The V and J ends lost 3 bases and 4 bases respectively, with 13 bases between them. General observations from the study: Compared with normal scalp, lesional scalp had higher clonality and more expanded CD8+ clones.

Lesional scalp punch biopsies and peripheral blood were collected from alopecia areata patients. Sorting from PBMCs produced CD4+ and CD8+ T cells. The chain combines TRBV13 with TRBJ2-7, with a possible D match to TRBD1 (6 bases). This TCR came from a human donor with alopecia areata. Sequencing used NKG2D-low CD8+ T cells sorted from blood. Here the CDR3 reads CASSFVDRPYEQYF. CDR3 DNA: TGTGCCAGCAGCTTCGTGGACAGACCGTACGAGCAGTACTTC.